These 20 T cell receptor beta chains came from one sample sequenced in a study of human T cells and chemical hapten exposure. Time point indicated: healthy volunteer bleed at 6 weeks. Whole blood, unfractionated, served as the material for total RNA extraction. One entry per CDR3 protein results from TCRdb running MiXCR on the RACE reads. This table holds roughly 75,000 distinct CDR3 sequences, 8.6% found once. Sequenced sample: whole blood. These receptors were collected from a female donor in good health. Some clones in this sample may be carry-over from other donors' samples.

The genes are TRBV9 and TRBJ2-1; TRBD1 matches 8 bases. The V gene's germline CDR1 is SGDLS and CDR2 YYNGEE. V lost 3 bases and J lost 1; bases outside the gene matches: 3. CDR3 size: 15 residues. The CDR3 sequence: CASSGQGASYNEQFF. CDR3 DNA sequence: TGTGCCAGCAGCGGGCAGGGGGCATCCTACAATGAGCAGTTCTTC.

The chain employs TRBV14 and TRBJ2-3; 8 bases line up with TRBD1. Germline trimming cut 0 bases from V and 4 bases from J; bases unmatched to any gene: 3. CDR1 SGHDN and CDR2 FVKESK come from the germline V gene. The CDR3 consists of 15 residues. The CDR3 DNA reads TGTGCCAGCAGCCAAGATCCGACAGGGGCAGATACGCAGTATTTT. Its protein is CASSQDPTGADTQYF.

Remarks on this clonotype: A much more abundant neighbour one base away suggests this may be a read error. J is TRBJ2-3 and V is TRBV7-9, with D unclear. Trimming stripped 5 bases from V and 4 bases from J, with 10 bases between. CDR1 and CDR2 (germline): SEHNR, FQNEAQ (reference sequence). This CDR3 has 13 residues. The DNA for the CDR3 is TGTGCCAGCAGCAAGCCAACATCAGATACGCAGTATTTT. This sequence encodes CASSKPTSDTQYF.

This clonotype was recorded many times. The V and J genes are TRBV3-1 and TRBJ1-5; D gene ambiguous. Between the trimmed V and J ends, which lost 1 base and 7 bases, there was a span of 11 bases. CDR1 LGHDT and CDR2 YNNKEL come from the germline V gene (reference sequence). CDR3 length equals 14 residues. The CDR3 region is CASSQGLVSQPQHF. CDR3 nucleotides: TGTGCCAGCAGCCAAGGTCTGGTTTCGCAGCCCCAGCATTTT.

About this clonotype itself: A much larger clone differs by one base, so this may be a read error. The chain joins TRBV4-3 to TRBJ1-2; 9 nucleotides match TRBD1. The CDR3 consists of 16 residues. Germline V gives CDR1 LGHNA, CDR2 YSLEER. CDR3 sequence: CASSTVGQGSNYDYTF. The CDR3 nucleotides read TGCGCCAGCAGCACAGTGGGACAGGGTTCTAACTATGACTACACCTTC.

V gene TRBV6-6 combines with J gene TRBJ1-4; D is undetermined. The CDR3 has 13 amino acids. The germline CDR1 and CDR2 sequences are MNHNY and SVGAGI (reference sequence). The ends were cut back, 4 bases at V and 0 bases at J, with 3 bases in the middle. CDR3 region: CASSSATNEKLFF. The CDR3 bases are TGTGCCAGCAGTTCAGCAACTAATGAAAAACTGTTTTTT.

The V call is TRBV5-1, the J call TRBJ2-3; perhaps TRBD2 as D (6 bases). The CDR3 length is 14 residues. CDR1 SGHRS and CDR2 YFSETQ come from the germline V gene. Trimming took off 1 base at V and 5 bases at J, with 11 bases between the two ends. The CDR3 DNA sequence: TGCGCCAGCAGCTTGAGCCAGGGAGGAGATACGCAGTATTTT. Translated: CASSLSQGGDTQYF.

V and J are TRBV29-1 and TRBJ2-3; possible D gene TRBD2, 5 bases. Trimming shortened V by 4 bases and J by 3 bases, and 17 bases separated the two germline ends. Germline V gene data show CDR1 as SQVTM and CDR2 as ANQGSEA. There are 15 residues in the CDR3. Here the CDR3 reads CSVVLGRDITDTQYF. The CDR3 DNA sequence: TGCAGCGTTGTTTTGGGGAGAGACATTACAGATACGCAGTATTTT.

Many counts were recorded for this clonotype. For the CDR3, the DNA is TGTGCCAGCAGTGAAGCAATACAAGGCCGACGGAATGAAGCTTTCTTT. Translating gives CASSEAIQGRRNEAFF. The V and J genes are TRBV2 and TRBJ1-1; no clear D. Looked up from germline, CDR1 is SNHLY and CDR2 is FYNNEI. The CDR3 contains 16 residues. Trimming removed 0 bases at V and 7 bases at J, with 18 bases between.

The table lists this clonotype with many counts. The chain recombines TRBV6-2 or TRBV6-3 with TRBJ2-7; D is unclear. The CDR3 spans 17 residues. Germline loops: CDR1 MNHEY, CDR2 SVGEGT. With 5 bases removed from V and 6 bases from J, the gap between germline ends came to 26 bases. The CDR3 DNA sequence: TGTGCCAGCAGTCCCCTGATGTCCCGGCTCCCCCCCGGCGAGCAGTACTTC. Its protein product is CASSPLMSRLPPGEQYF.

This chain's CDR3 is CASSFTGGGPLHF. The CDR3 coding sequence is TGTGCCAGCAGTTTCACAGGGGGGGGGCCCCTCCACTTT. The V call is TRBV28, the J call TRBJ1-6; 8 nucleotides line up with TRBD1. Unmatched junction bases numbered 5, after V lost 3 bases and J lost 13 bases. This CDR3 has 13 amino acids. Germline V gives CDR1 MDHEN, CDR2 SYDVKM.

J is TRBJ1-4 and V is TRBV29-1; weak D call: TRBD1 (5 bases). The germline V gene has CDR1 SQVTM and CDR2 ANQGSEA. This CDR3 contains 13 residues. Trimming cost V 6 bases and J 3 bases, with 11 bases left between them. The CDR3 reads CSVKRGSNEKLFF. For the CDR3, the DNA is TGCAGCGTCAAGAGGGGATCTAATGAAAAACTGTTTTTT. Based on the CDR3 plus reference TRBV29-1 and TRBJ1-4, the full variable domain is SAVISQKPSRDICQRGTSLTIQCQVDSQVTMMFWYRQQPGQSLTLIATANQGSEATYESGFVIDKFPISRPNLTFSTLTVSNMSPEDSSIYLCSVKRGSNEKLFFGSGTQLSVL.

A note on this clonotype: A much larger clone lies a single base off, so this may be a read error. The J gene is TRBJ1-2, the V gene TRBV7-9; TRBD1 is a possible D gene (5 bases). Trimming stripped 3 bases from V and 6 bases from J, with 14 bases between. Germline V gene lookup returns CDR1 SEHNR and CDR2 FQNEAQ (reference sequence). This CDR3 is built from 14 residues. The CDR3 DNA follows: TGTGCCAGCAGCTTCCAGGGAGGAGACGATGGCTACACCTTC. This encodes CASSFQGGDDGYTF. Based on the CDR3 plus reference TRBV7-9 and TRBJ1-2, the full variable domain is DTGVSQNPRHKITKRGQNVTFRCDPISEHNRLYWYRQTLGQGPEFLTYFQNEAQLEKSRLLSDRFSAERPKGSFSTLEIQRTEQGDSAMYLCASSFQGGDDGYTFGSGTRLTVV.

V and J are TRBV5-1 and TRBJ2-2; perhaps TRBD1 as D (5 bases). Per germline, CDR1 SGHRS and CDR2 YFSETQ. The CDR3 length is 16 residues. V gave up 0 bases and J gave up 0 bases, with 9 bases separating them. The CDR3 bases are TGCGCCAGCAGCTTGGATGGGGCGACGAACACCGGGGAGCTGTTTTTT. It translates to CASSLDGATNTGELFF.

This clonotype was detected a few times. The genes are TRBV20-1 and TRBJ2-7, with 8 bases aligning to TRBD1. Trimming removed 3 bases from V and 0 bases from J; junction bases left unmatched: 4. Germline loops: CDR1 DFQATT, CDR2 SNEGSKA (reference sequence). The CDR3 consists of 14 residues. The CDR3 nucleotides read TGCAGTGCTAGGGGGACAGGCCTCTCCTACGAGCAGTACTTC. Amino acids: CSARGTGLSYEQYF.

This clonotype was recorded many times. The J gene is TRBJ2-3, the V gene TRBV4-3; the D is unclear. Trimming took off 4 bases at V and 0 bases at J, with 5 bases between the two ends. This CDR3 spans 13 amino acids. Germline lookup yields CDR1 LGHNA and CDR2 YSLEER. The CDR3 bases are TGCGCCAGCAGCCTGGACAGCACAGATACGCAGTATTTT. It codes for CASSLDSTDTQYF.

In its sample, this clonotype was seen many times. The chain combines TRBV12-3 or TRBV12-4 with TRBJ2-5; the match to TRBD1 covers 7 bases. CDR3 length equals 15 residues. V dropped 6 bases and J dropped 4; count of bases not matched to a gene: 11. CDR3 nucleotide sequence: TGTGCCAGCAGCCCCGCTGACAGGGTAGCAGAGACCCAGTACTTC. Translating gives CASSPADRVAETQYF.

This clonotype appeared many times. The chain has TRBV18 and TRBJ2-1, with D hard to call. The V gene's germline CDR1 is KGHSH and CDR2 LQKENI. This CDR3 has 14 amino acids. V shed 1 base and J shed 6 bases, with 10 bases lying between them. CDR3 residues: CASSPRAALNEQFF. The CDR3 nucleotides are TGTGCCAGCTCACCACGGGCAGCCCTCAATGAGCAGTTCTTC.

This clonotype has ten or more counts. This chain links TRBV5-6 with TRBJ2-3, with 7 bases that match TRBD1. The CDR3 loop spans 15 amino acids. V lost 0 bases and J lost 6; bases outside the gene matches: 7. Germline CDR1 and CDR2: SGHDT and YYEEEE. CDR3 DNA: TGTGCCAGCAGCTTGGGGGACAGAGAAGGGGATACGCAGTATTTT. The encoded protein is CASSLGDREGDTQYF.

J is TRBJ2-3 and V is TRBV12-3 or TRBV12-4; no reliable D call. With 6 bases removed from V and 6 bases from J, the gap between germline ends came to 10 bases. The CDR3 covers 12 residues. The CDR3 sequence is CASSPDSDTQYF. CDR3 nucleotides: TGTGCCAGCAGCCCCGACTCGGATACGCAGTATTTT.